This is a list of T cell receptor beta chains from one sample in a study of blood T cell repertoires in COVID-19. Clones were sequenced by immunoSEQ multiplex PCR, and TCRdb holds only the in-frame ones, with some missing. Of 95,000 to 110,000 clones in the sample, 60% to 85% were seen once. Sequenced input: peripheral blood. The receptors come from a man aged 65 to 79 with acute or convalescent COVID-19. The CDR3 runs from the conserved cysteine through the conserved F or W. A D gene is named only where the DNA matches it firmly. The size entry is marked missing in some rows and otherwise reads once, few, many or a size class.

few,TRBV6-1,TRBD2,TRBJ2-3,CASSANLLSGGITDTQYF,TGTGCCAGCAGTGCTAACCTTTTGTCGGGGGGAATCACAGATACGCAGTATTTT
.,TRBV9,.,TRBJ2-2,CASSVGATDNTGELFF,TGTGCCAGCAGCGTAGGTGCAACTGATAACACCGGGGAGCTGTTTTTT
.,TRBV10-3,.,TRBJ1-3,CAIRLDTGNTIYF,TGTGCCATCAGACTCGACACTGGAAACACCATATATTTT
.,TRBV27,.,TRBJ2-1,CATHFGRDNEQFF,TGTGCCACACACTTCGGTCGGGACAATGAGCAGTTCTTC
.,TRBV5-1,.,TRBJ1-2,CASSEGVGYGYTF,TGCGCCAGCAGTGAGGGGGTGGGCTATGGCTACACCTTC
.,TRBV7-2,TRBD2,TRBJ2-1,CASSLAGLAGGYYNEQFF,TGTGCCAGCAGCTTAGCGGGACTAGCGGGGGGCTACTACAATGAGCAGTTCTTC
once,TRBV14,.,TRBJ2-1,CASSQGGGRNEQFF,TGTGCCAGCAGCCAAGGCGGAGGGAGGAATGAGCAGTTCTTC
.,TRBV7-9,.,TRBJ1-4,CASSLGGIDEKLFF,TGTGCCAGCAGCTTGGGGGGGATTGATGAAAAACTGTTTTTT
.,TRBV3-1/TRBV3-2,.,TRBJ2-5,CASSQDKESTQETQYF,TGTGCCAGCAGCCAAGATAAGGAGTCCACCCAAGAGACCCAGTACTTC
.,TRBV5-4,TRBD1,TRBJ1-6,CASSFPDRGNSPLHF,TGTGCCAGCAGCTTCCCCGACAGGGGCAATTCACCCCTCCACTTT
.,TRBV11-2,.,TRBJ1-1,CASSPSVNTEAFF,TGTGCCAGCAGCCCCTCGGTGAACACTGAAGCTTTCTTT
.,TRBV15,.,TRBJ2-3,CATSTRSTDTQYF,TGTGCCACCAGCACCCGGAGCACAGATACGCAGTATTTT
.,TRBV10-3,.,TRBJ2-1,CAISDLAGHNEQFF,TGTGCCATCAGTGACCTGGCAGGGCACAATGAGCAGTTCTTC
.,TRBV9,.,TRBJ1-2,CASSGTGGEDYGYTF,TGTGCCAGCAGCGGGACTGGAGGGGAGGACTATGGCTACACCTTC
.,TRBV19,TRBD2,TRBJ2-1,CASSIGIAGFYNEQFF,TGTGCCAGTAGTATTGGAATAGCGGGGTTCTACAATGAGCAGTTCTTC
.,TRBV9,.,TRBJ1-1,CASSVAGNTEAFF,TGTGCCAGCAGCGTAGCGGGGAACACTGAAGCTTTCTTT
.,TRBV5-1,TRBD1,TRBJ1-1,CASSLSGQGVTEAFF,TGCGCCAGCAGCTTGTCCGGACAGGGGGTGACTGAAGCTTTCTTT
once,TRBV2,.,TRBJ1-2,CASSRQAANYGYTF,TGTGCCAGCAGTAGACAGGCAGCTAACTATGGCTACACCTTC
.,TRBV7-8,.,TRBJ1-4,CAGRRGWGEKLFF,TGTGCCGGTAGACGGGGTTGGGGTGAAAAACTGTTTTTT